The clone carrying this T cell receptor (beta chain) has more than one count but fewer than ten. Other DNA sequences in this sample translate to the same CDR3. This sample is drawn from a study of T cell responses to AZD1222 COVID-19 vaccine. The CDR3 is 14 amino acids. The V gene end was trimmed by 3 bases and the J gene end by 4 bases; junction bases not matched to a gene: 6. Germline lookup yields CDR1 GTSNPN and CDR2 SVGIG (reference sequence). Here immunoSEQ multiplex PCR was the method, and the copy in TCRdb shows in-frame clones only, minus some. Among approximately 140,000 clones, around 90% were seen once, and the ten largest hold about 3.8%.

This clonotype was sampled from an adult who received the AZD1222 COVID-19 vaccine. This chain uses TRBV30 with TRBJ1-3, with 7 positions matching TRBD1. Here the sequenced sample was peripheral blood, taken 28 days after the second AZD1222 dose. CDR3 nucleotide sequence: TGTGCCTGGAGGAGACAGGGATACGGAAACACCATATATTTT. It encodes CAWRRQGYGNTIYF. Full variable domain (rest looked up from reference TRBV30 and TRBJ1-3): SQTIHQWPATLVQPVGSPLSLECTVEGTSNPNLYWYRQAAGRGLQLLFYSVGIGQISSEVPQNLSASRPQDRQFILSSKKLLLSDSGFYLCAWRRQGYGNTIYFGEGSWLTVV.